This TCR beta chain was identified during a study of CD8+CD57+ T cells in acquired aplastic anemia. The study's findings and limits: Comparison of patients with controls identified about 30 shared CD8+ CDR3 sequences.

Comment on this clonotype: The antigen is unknown.

The CDR3 contains 17 residues. Between the trimmed V and J ends, which lost 0 bases and 0 bases, there was a span of 18 bases. Germline-derived CDR1 and CDR2 are GTSNPN and SVGIG (reference sequence). Patients sequenced had flow cytometry evidence of CD8+CD57+ cell expansion. According to the study, genomic DNA was the template for TCR beta VDJ and CDR3 profiling. TCRdb reanalysed the reads using MiXCR and keeps one entry per CDR3 protein. The data contain 200,000 or so distinct CDR3 sequences, approximately 60% of them singletons. The V and J genes are TRBV30 and TRBJ2-7, with a tentative D call TRBD1 (5 bases). The source material was sorted CD4+, CD8+, or CD8+CD57+ T cells (not recorded which) from PBMCs. This sequence was found in a human donor with aplastic anemia. The chain's CDR3 is CAWSVGLRPYNSYEQYF. The CDR3, as DNA: TGTGCCTGGAGTGTGGGGCTACGCCCCTATAACTCCTACGAGCAGTACTTC.